This TCR beta chain was identified during a study of OX40 agonist ivuxolimab in advanced cancers. CDR3 size: 15 residues. CDR1 and CDR2 from the germline V gene are MNHEY and SVGAGI. Trimming shortened V by 7 bases and J by 0 bases, and 15 bases separated the two germline ends. Comment on this clone: Its antigen is still unknown.

Study-wide points: Clonal expansion in partial responders at 0.1-3.0 mg/kg ranked among the lowest. CD4+ and CD8+ T cells in blood underwent clonal expansion by week 6 at 0.1 to 3.0 mg/kg.

Only in-frame clones appear in the TCRdb table, and some are missing; sequencing was by immunoSEQ multiplex PCR. Here the sample spans about 73,000 clones, 84% being singletons. The sequences come from CD4+ or CD8+ T cells sorted from blood, collected in a trial of the OX40 agonist ivuxolimab. The receptor was derived from an adult with an advanced solid tumor such as melanoma, head and neck, liver or kidney cancer. The chain employs TRBV6-5 and TRBJ1-1; D may be TRBD1 (5 bases). The CDR3 sequence is CASTKGQGLNTEAFF. In nucleotides, the CDR3 is TGTGCCAGCACAAAGGGTCAGGGACTGAACACTGAAGCTTTCTTT.